What follows is one TCR beta chain and its context. CDR1 is MNHEY and CDR2 is SMNVEV in the germline V gene (reference sequence). The CDR3 runs to 18 residues. V dropped 5 bases and J dropped 1; count of bases not matched to a gene: 14. This sample stems from a study of shared T cell receptors in the human thymus. The assay was immunoSEQ multiplex PCR, and TCRdb's table has in-frame clones only and misses some. The sample shows over 350,000 clones, around 93% of them seen only once. The chain has TRBV27 and TRBJ1-2; 9 bases match TRBD1. Input material: thymocytes. This clonotype was obtained from a human donor. In DNA form, the CDR3 reads TGTGCCAGCAGTACAAACAGGGGGCGAAGAGACTTTAACTATGGCTACACCTTC. Translation: CASSTNRGRRDFNYGYTF.